Below are 30 T cell receptor beta chains sequenced from a single sample in a study of prognosis after radiotherapy for stage I lung cancer. TCR beta CDR3 amplification from genomic DNA was performed by two-round multiplex PCR. Initially, in first-round PCR, primers specific to each TRBV and TRBJ gene were used. TCRdb reprocessed the multiplex PCR reads with MiXCR, giving one entry per CDR3 protein. This table has roughly 24,000 distinct CDR3 sequences, around 38% appearing once. The specimen comprised PBMCs, sampled before or after stereotactic body radiation therapy (not recorded which). The receptors come from a donor over 45 with non-small cell lung cancer.

V and J are TRBV20-1 and TRBJ2-2; 9 bases are a match to TRBD2. The CDR3 loop spans 16 amino acids. V lost 5 bases, J lost 5 bases, and 12 bases stayed unmatched. Germline-derived CDR1 and CDR2 are DFQATT and SNEGSKA (reference sequence). The CDR3 nucleotides read TGCAGTGCTGCCCTGGGTAGCGGGGGACGGACCGGGGAGCTGTTTTTT. As protein: CSAALGSGGRTGELFF.

With regard to this clonotype: This likely came from a read error, as a far larger clone is one base away. V and J are TRBV6-4 and TRBJ2-3; no clear D gene. V shed 7 bases and J shed 5 bases, with 19 bases lying between them. Germline loops: CDR1 MRHNA, CDR2 SNTAGT. The CDR3 extends over 15 amino acids. The CDR3 here is CASTKTEQTEDTQYF. CDR3 coding DNA: TGTGCCAGCACCAAGACGGAACAGACGGAAGATACGCAGTATTTT.

About this clonotype itself: This may arise from a read error, as a much more abundant clone is one base away. V and J are TRBV19 and TRBJ1-1, with D maybe TRBD1 (5 bases). The CDR3 is 15 amino acids. Trimming pared 5 bases from V and 6 bases from J, leaving 19 bases between. The germline gives CDR1 LNHDA, CDR2 SQIVND (reference sequence). This chain's CDR3 is CASSSWGRRSAEAFF. CDR3 sequence (DNA): TGTGCCAGTAGTTCGTGGGGGAGGCGGAGCGCTGAAGCTTTCTTT.

This clonotype is categorized as medium-sized. The chain links TRBV11-2 to TRBJ1-1, with no clear D. Trimming removed 1 base at V and 0 bases at J, with 3 bases between. The CDR3 has 13 amino acids. Germline loops: CDR1 SGHAT, CDR2 FQNNGV. CDR3 residues: CASSLVVNTEAFF. CDR3 DNA: TGTGCCAGCAGCTTAGTCGTGAACACTGAAGCTTTCTTT.

This clonotype was counted between two and nine times. A much larger clone sits a single nucleotide away, making a read error possible. This chain links TRBV12-3 or TRBV12-4 with TRBJ1-4; 8 bases match TRBD1. CDR3 size: 14 residues. V was clipped by 6 bases and J by 10 bases; unmatched bases: 10. The CDR3 DNA is TGTGCCAGCAGACCTACAGGGGGGGGTGGAAAACTGTTTTTT. Residues: CASRPTGGGGKLFF.

This clonotype was observed many times. The rearrangement links TRBV30 to TRBJ1-2, with a tentative D call TRBD1 (6 bases). V lost 7 bases and J 0 bases, leaving 15 bases between the germline ends. Germline V gene data show CDR1 as GTSNPN and CDR2 as SVGIG (reference sequence). The CDR3 totals 14 residues. This CDR3 is CASSQGVANYGYTF. The CDR3 DNA follows: TGTGCCTCCTCACAGGGAGTGGCTAACTATGGCTACACCTTC.

This clonotype showed up many times. The rearrangement links TRBV6-1 to TRBJ2-3, with 8 bases identical to TRBD2. Germline values: CDR1 MNHNS, CDR2 SASEGT. Unmatched junction bases numbered 5, after V lost 7 bases and J lost 5 bases. The CDR3 is made up of 13 amino acids. CDR3 residues: CASNPGLVDTQYF. CDR3 DNA sequence: TGTGCCAGCAACCCGGGACTAGTAGATACGCAGTATTTT.

A note on this clonotype: Given a much more abundant clone one base away, this may be a read error. This CDR3 is CASRGRVTGSANIQYF. The CDR3 nucleotides read TGTGCCAGCAGGGGTAGGGTGACAGGGAGCGCAAACATTCAGTACTTC. The chain employs TRBV6-2 or TRBV6-3 and TRBJ2-4, with TRBD1 matching over 7 bases. CDR3 length equals 16 residues. The trim removed 6 bases at V and 6 bases at J, leaving 14 bases unmatched. Germline V gene data show CDR1 as MNHEY and CDR2 as SVGEGT.

This clonotype was seen ten or more times. The genes are TRBV28 and TRBJ1-5, with unresolved D. Germline V lookup: CDR1 MDHEN, CDR2 SYDVKM. Trimming stripped 2 bases from V and 6 bases from J, with 8 bases between. This CDR3 is 13 amino acids long. CDR3 in amino acids: CASSLPPGQPQHF. In nucleotides, the CDR3 is TGTGCCAGCAGTTTACCCCCGGGTCAGCCCCAGCATTTT.

This clonotype was recorded at least ten times. CDR3 in amino acids: CASSTLGAEQFF. The CDR3 nucleotides read TGTGCCAGCTCAACCCTAGGAGCTGAGCAGTTCTTC. The V call is TRBV18, the J call TRBJ2-1; D is unresolved. V was shortened by 5 bases and J by 9 bases, with 11 bases between the two germline ends. The germline V gene encodes CDR1 KGHSH and CDR2 LQKENI. The CDR3 contains 12 residues. Based on the CDR3 plus reference TRBV18 and TRBJ2-1, the full variable domain is NAGVMQNPRHLVRRRGQEARLRCSPMKGHSHVYWYRQLPEEGLKFMVYLQKENIIDESGMPKERFSAEFPKEGPSILRIQQVVRGDSAAYFCASSTLGAEQFFGPGTRLTVL.

This clonotype was counted ten times or more. The chain recombines TRBV7-9 with TRBJ2-2, with D maybe TRBD2 (5 bases). CDR3 size: 13 residues. The V gene lost 2 bases and the J gene lost 7 bases, with 8 bases spanning the gap. Germline V lookup: CDR1 SEHNR, CDR2 FQNEAQ (reference sequence). The CDR3 is CASSLYEGGELFF. As DNA, the CDR3 is TGTGCCAGCAGCTTATATGAGGGCGGGGAGCTGTTTTTT.

J is TRBJ1-1 and V is TRBV15; possible D gene TRBD1, 5 bases. CDR1 LNHNV and CDR2 YYDKDF come from the germline V gene (reference sequence). The CDR3 loop spans 13 amino acids. Trimming pared 5 bases from V and 1 base from J, leaving 8 bases between. Written as DNA, the CDR3 is TGTGCCACCAGCGCCAGGGAGAACACTGAAGCTTTCTTT. This encodes CATSARENTEAFF.

This clonotype was detected ten times or more. This chain uses TRBV19 with TRBJ2-5; D may be TRBD1 or TRBD2 (5 bases each). Germline V gene sequence: CDR1 LNHDA, CDR2 SQIVND (reference sequence). Trimming removed 5 bases from V and 3 bases from J, with 16 bases in between. The CDR3 has 15 residues. The CDR3: CASSPIGGAEETQYF. CDR3 DNA sequence: TGTGCCAGTAGTCCAATTGGGGGTGCTGAAGAGACCCAGTACTTC.

This clonotype was detected only once. The genes are TRBV30 and TRBJ1-1; D is possibly TRBD1 (5 bases). The germline V and J ends were trimmed by 4 bases and 1 base, with 13 bases remaining between them. CDR1 is GTSNPN and CDR2 is SVGIG in the germline V gene (reference sequence). CDR3 size: 14 residues. The CDR3 loop is CAWTPRTPNTEAFF. The CDR3 DNA is TGTGCCTGGACCCCACGGACACCGAACACTGAAGCTTTCTTT.

This clonotype has at least ten counts. The chain has TRBV27 and TRBJ1-1; no clear D. Germline V gene sequence: CDR1 MNHEY, CDR2 SMNVEV (reference sequence). Trimming shortened V by 6 bases and J by 8 bases, and 13 bases separated the two germline ends. CDR3 size: 12 residues. CDR3 loop: CASSTRFGEAFF. The CDR3 region has the DNA TGTGCCAGCAGCACCCGGTTTGGAGAAGCTTTCTTT.

Comment on this clonotype: A far more abundant clone sits one base away, making this likely a read error. This chain links TRBV6-9 with TRBJ2-7; D uncertain. The V gene's germline CDR1 is MNHGY and CDR2 SVAAGI. This CDR3 comprises 11 residues. The CDR3 DNA follows: TGTGCCAGCAGTTACTATGGCGAGCATTACTTC. Residues: CASSYYGEHYF.

This clonotype has ten or more counts. The genes are TRBV6-1 and TRBJ2-5; D is possibly TRBD2 (6 bases). Between the trimmed V and J ends, which lost 3 bases and 7 bases, there was a span of 21 bases. This CDR3 region has 16 residues. CDR1 is MNHNS, CDR2 SASEGT, per germline. CDR3 amino acids: CASSDSGGVEEGTQYF. In DNA form, the CDR3 reads TGTGCCAGCAGTGACTCAGGCGGGGTTGAGGAGGGGACCCAGTACTTC.

This clonotype was counted ten times or more. The chain has TRBV12-3 or TRBV12-4 and TRBJ2-1; D is undetermined. This CDR3 is built from 12 residues. V was pared by 5 bases and J by 8 bases, with 10 bases between. The CDR3 region is CASSGNSDEQFF. CDR3 nucleotide sequence: TGTGCCAGCAGTGGCAACTCGGATGAGCAGTTCTTC.

This clonotype was counted at least ten times. This rearrangement joins TRBV28 to TRBJ2-5, with D uncertain. Germline V gene sequence: CDR1 MDHEN, CDR2 SYDVKM. The V end was cut by 6 bases, the J end by 2 bases, with 10 bases between. The CDR3 sequence is 13 residues long. The CDR3, as DNA: TGTGCCAGCAGACCTCAGTTACAAGAGACCCAGTACTTC. Encoded protein: CASRPQLQETQYF.

The chain couples TRBV6-1 to TRBJ1-2, with 7 bases fitting TRBD1. V trimming: 8 bases; J trimming: 1 base; junction bases outside the gene matches: 13. The germline gives CDR1 MNHNS, CDR2 SASEGT. This CDR3 is 16 amino acids long. CDR3: CASCRSGTVVNYGYTF. DNA for the CDR3: TGTGCCAGCTGTAGATCCGGGACAGTGGTTAACTATGGCTACACCTTC.

The V and J genes are TRBV11-3 and TRBJ2-7; no reliable D call. The CDR3 covers 13 residues. The V and J ends lost 6 bases and 2 bases respectively, with 11 bases between them. CDR1 is SGHNT, CDR2 YENEEA, per germline. The CDR3 bases are TGTGCCAGCAGTCAAACAGCCACCTACGAGCAGTACTTC. It encodes CASSQTATYEQYF.

The chain links TRBV27 to TRBJ2-7; 9 positions agree with TRBD1. The length of the CDR3 is 15 residues. Germline V gene lookup returns CDR1 MNHEY and CDR2 SMNVEV (reference sequence). J lost 3 bases, V lost 5 bases, and 8 bases had no gene match. In nucleotides, the CDR3 is TGTGCCAGCAGTCCCGATTGGACAGGGGTCTACGAGCAGTACTTC. Amino acid sequence: CASSPDWTGVYEQYF.

This clonotype appeared many times. The chain uses TRBV6-5 and TRBJ1-6; weak D call: TRBD1 (6 bases). The ends were cut back, 5 bases at V and 0 bases at J, with 23 bases in the middle. The CDR3 spans 20 residues. Germline V gene data show CDR1 as MNHEY and CDR2 as SVGAGI. CDR3 sequence: CASSNYFGPGQSSYNSPLHF. The CDR3 nucleotides are TGTGCCAGCAGTAACTACTTCGGCCCGGGACAAAGCTCCTATAATTCACCCCTCCACTTT.

Comment on this clonotype: At one boundary the junction diverges from the germline segment, which might be a read error. The V call is TRBV9, the J call TRBJ2-5; no definite D call. CDR3 length: 16 residues. CDR1 SGDLS and CDR2 YYNGEE come from the germline V gene. In DNA form, the CDR3 reads TGTTCCAGCAGATGGGCGGTGATACCGTACCAAGAGACCCAGTACTTC. Amino acid sequence: CSSRWAVIPYQETQYF. Using reference TRBV9 and TRBJ2-5 for the parts outside the CDR3, the full variable domain is DSGVTQTPKHLITATGQRVTLRCSPRSGDLSVYWYQQSLDQGLQFLIQYYNGEERAKGNILERFSAQQFPDLHSELNLSSLELGDSALYFCSSRWAVIPYQETQYFGPGTRLLVL.

This clonotype was detected ten times or more. The chain joins TRBV4-3 to TRBJ2-1, with TRBD2 identical over 13 bases. Unmatched junction bases numbered 4, after V lost 0 bases and J lost 8 bases. CDR3 length: 16 amino acids. Looked up from germline, CDR1 is LGHNA and CDR2 is YSLEER. The CDR3 bases are TGCGCCAGCAGCCAAGAGGGACTAGCGGGAAGATATGAGCAGTTCTTC. The encoded protein is CASSQEGLAGRYEQFF.

There are many counts of this clonotype. This rearrangement joins TRBV5-1 to TRBJ2-2, with 8 bases identical to TRBD2. Germline CDR1 reads SGHRS; CDR2 reads YFSETQ. Trimming at V came to 5 bases and at J to 6 bases, leaving 6 bases not matched to a gene. This CDR3 spans 14 amino acids. CDR3 amino acids: CASSYGAGAGELFF. In DNA form, the CDR3 reads TGCGCCAGCAGTTACGGAGCGGGAGCCGGGGAGCTGTTTTTT.

In the case of this clonotype: This sequence may be a read error, since a much larger clone differs from it by one base. The CDR3 sequence is CASSNEFRSYNEQFF. CDR3 DNA: TGTGCCAGCAGTAATGAGTTCCGCTCCTACAATGAGCAGTTCTTC. The chain joins TRBV12-3 or TRBV12-4 to TRBJ2-1; no clear D gene. The CDR3 consists of 15 residues. The V and J ends lost 5 bases and 0 bases respectively, with 11 bases between them.

The table lists this clonotype with many counts. The chain combines TRBV6-1 with TRBJ2-2; the match to TRBD2 covers 12 bases. Trimming at V came to 5 bases and at J to 5 bases, leaving 6 bases not matched to a gene. This CDR3 spans 16 amino acids. Looked up from germline, CDR1 is MNHNS and CDR2 is SASEGT. CDR3 protein: CASSPTSGGFTGELFF. CDR3 DNA sequence: TGTGCCAGCAGTCCGACTAGCGGGGGATTTACCGGGGAGCTGTTTTTT.

The J gene is TRBJ2-2, the V gene TRBV5-1; 10 nucleotides align to TRBD1. The CDR3 consists of 14 residues. Germline CDR1 reads SGHRS; CDR2 reads YFSETQ. V lost 7 bases, J lost 5 bases, and 5 bases stayed unmatched. CDR3 region: CASGSGQGTGELFF. CDR3 coding DNA: TGCGCCAGCGGATCGGGACAGGGGACCGGGGAGCTGTTTTTT.

This chain's CDR3 is CASSPPTGSYEQYF. The CDR3 coding sequence is TGTGCCAGCAGTCCCCCGACAGGTAGCTACGAGCAGTACTTC. The gene calls are TRBV12-3 or TRBV12-4 and TRBJ2-7; weak D call: TRBD1 (6 bases). The CDR3 consists of 14 residues. Trimming left V 5 bases short and J 3 bases short, with 14 bases between.